This T cell receptor (beta chain) stems from a study of long-term antiretroviral therapy in people with HIV. Study-level background: By about a decade, the earliest samples predate the 2015 immediate-ART recommendation. Study-wide results and limits: Someone took the blood between about 2004 and 2018, maybe while older ART regimens were in use. Versus controls, repertoires in people with HIV had narrower CDR3 length ranges.

On this clone itself: Its specificity is unknown.

Every donor had one or more pre-ART and two or more post-ART PBMC samples. Germline CDR1 reads WSHSY; CDR2 reads SAAADI. This CDR3 has 14 amino acids. The junction had 8 bases not matched to a gene; V was cut back by 7 bases and J by 4 bases. Samples were assayed with immunoSEQ v3.0 at survey level. TCRdb keeps only in-frame clones here, not all; method: immunoSEQ multiplex PCR. The sample includes 20,000 to 25,000 clones, about 81% of them seen just once. Material: unsorted PBMCs, obtained 1.5 years after starting antiretroviral therapy. The clonotype was recovered from a young man with HIV. The J gene is TRBJ2-5, the V gene TRBV10-2; 8 nucleotides line up with TRBD2. Here the CDR3 DNA reads TGCGCCAGCAAACGAGCGGGGGAGGGAGAGACCCAGTACTTC. This translates into CASKRAGEGETQYF.